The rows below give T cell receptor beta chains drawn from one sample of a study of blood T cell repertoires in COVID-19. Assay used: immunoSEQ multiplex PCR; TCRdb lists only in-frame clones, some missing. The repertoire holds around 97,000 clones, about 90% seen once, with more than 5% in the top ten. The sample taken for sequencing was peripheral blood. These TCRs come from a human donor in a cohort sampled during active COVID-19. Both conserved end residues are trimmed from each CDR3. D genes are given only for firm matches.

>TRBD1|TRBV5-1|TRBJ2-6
ASSLAGQGVGANVLT
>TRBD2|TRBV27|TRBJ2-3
ASSLLAGEDTQY
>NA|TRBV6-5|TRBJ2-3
ASNQGGRADTQY
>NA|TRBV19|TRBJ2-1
ASNPARDSNEQF
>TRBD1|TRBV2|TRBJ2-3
ASNFGQGTDTQY
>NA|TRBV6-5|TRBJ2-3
ASRYRDTDTQY
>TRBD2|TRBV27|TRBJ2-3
ASSSGLAGPGTQY
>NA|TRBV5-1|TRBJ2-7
ASSLGGTYEQY
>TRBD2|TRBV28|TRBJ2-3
ASSLAGGFWY
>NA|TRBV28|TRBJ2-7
ASSNYPGEQY
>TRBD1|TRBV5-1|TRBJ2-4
ASSLSGQGGTKNIQY
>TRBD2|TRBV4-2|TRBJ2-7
ASSQDNGLAGVYEQY
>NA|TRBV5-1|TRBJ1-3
ASSLAGSGNTIY
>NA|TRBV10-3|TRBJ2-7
AISGGVFSYEQY
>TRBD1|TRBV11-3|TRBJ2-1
ASSLGTGTDHNEQF
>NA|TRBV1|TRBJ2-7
TSRTGGPFPRLEQY
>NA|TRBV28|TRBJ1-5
ASSPLGGASNQPQH
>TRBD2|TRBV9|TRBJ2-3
ASSVGGGRETDTQY
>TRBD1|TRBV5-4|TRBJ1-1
ASSLPGQLMNTEAF
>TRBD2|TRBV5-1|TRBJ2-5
ASSLETSGDGETQY
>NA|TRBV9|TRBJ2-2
ASSVDTAIGGELF
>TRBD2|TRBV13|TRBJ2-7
ASSLEAGDTYEQY
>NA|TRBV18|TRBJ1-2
ASSRDGSYGYT
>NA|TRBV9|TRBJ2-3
ASSPSGTGGADTQY
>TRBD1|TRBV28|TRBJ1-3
ASSPWTGPSGNTIY
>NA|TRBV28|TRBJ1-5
ASSPNQGGPGQPQH